This record covers a single TCR beta chain. V was clipped by 1 base and J by 5 bases; unmatched bases: 4. CDR3 length equals 14 residues. Germline V lookup: CDR1 SEHNR, CDR2 FQNEAQ (reference sequence). The sample originates from a study of OX40 agonist ivuxolimab in advanced cancers. Libraries were prepared by immunoSEQ multiplex PCR; TCRdb keeps only in-frame clonotypes and omits some of them. This sample yields over 85,000 clones, of which 80% to 95% are seen a single time; around 1.5% belongs to the top ten. The starting material was CD4+ or CD8+ T cells sorted from blood, obtained in a trial of the OX40 agonist ivuxolimab. The chain has TRBV7-9 and TRBJ2-7, with 8 bases aligning to TRBD1. This receptor was taken from an adult with an advanced solid tumor such as melanoma, head and neck, liver or kidney cancer. CDR3: CASSLGTGHHEQYF. The CDR3 DNA reads TGTGCCAGCAGCTTAGGGACAGGGCACCACGAGCAGTACTTC.